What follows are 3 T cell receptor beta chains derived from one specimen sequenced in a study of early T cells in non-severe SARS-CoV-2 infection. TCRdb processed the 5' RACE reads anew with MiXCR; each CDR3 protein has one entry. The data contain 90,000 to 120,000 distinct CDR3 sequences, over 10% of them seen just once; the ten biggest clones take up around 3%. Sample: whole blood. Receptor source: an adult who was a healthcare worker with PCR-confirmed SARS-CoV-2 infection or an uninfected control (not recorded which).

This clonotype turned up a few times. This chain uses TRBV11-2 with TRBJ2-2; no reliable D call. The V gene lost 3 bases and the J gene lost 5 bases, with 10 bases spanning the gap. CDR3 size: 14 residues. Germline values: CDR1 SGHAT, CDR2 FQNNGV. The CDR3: CASSFPTRTGELFF. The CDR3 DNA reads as TGTGCCAGCAGCTTCCCTACGAGGACCGGGGAGCTGTTTTTT.

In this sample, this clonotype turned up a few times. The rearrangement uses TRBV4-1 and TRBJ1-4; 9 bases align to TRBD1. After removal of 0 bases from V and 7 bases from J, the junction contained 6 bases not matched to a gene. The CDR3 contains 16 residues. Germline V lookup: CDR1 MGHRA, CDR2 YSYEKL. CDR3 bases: TGCGCCAGCAGCCAAGATCTTGGGACAGGGACTGAAAAACTGTTTTTT. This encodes CASSQDLGTGTEKLFF.

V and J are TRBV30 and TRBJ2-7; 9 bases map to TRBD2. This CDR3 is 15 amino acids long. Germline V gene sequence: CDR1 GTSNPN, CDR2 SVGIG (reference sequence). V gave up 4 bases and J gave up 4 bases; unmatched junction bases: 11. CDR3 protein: CAWTPRASGTYEQYF. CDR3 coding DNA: TGTGCCTGGACCCCTAGGGCTAGCGGGACTTACGAGCAGTACTTC.